The rows below give T cell receptor beta chains drawn from one sample of a study of T-cell reconstitution after alpha-beta-depleted transplantation in children. A single record per CDR3 protein comes from TCRdb applying MiXCR to the PCR reads. Seen here are roughly 200,000 distinct CDR3 sequences, approximately 6.8% observed once, and the top ten hold over 2.5%. The sample here was PBMCs from the stem cell graft donor, taken from the stem cell graft. The receptor set was obtained from a human donor who donated a stem cell graft to a child with Wiskott-Aldrich syndrome. The CDR3 runs from the conserved cysteine through the conserved F or W. A D gene is named only where the DNA matches it firmly. Clone sizes are given selectively: once, few, many, or a class where the clone is expanded.

TRBJ2-5,many,NA,TRBV28,TGTGCCAGCAACCCCTCGGGGGAGACCCAGTACTTC,CASNPSGETQYF
TRBJ1-6,many,NA,TRBV12-3/TRBV12-4,TGTGCCAGCAGTTTATTGCTTATTAATTCACCCCTCCACTTT,CASSLLLINSPLHF
TRBJ2-2,many,NA,TRBV29-1,TGCAGCGTTCGCTCGCACACGAACACCGGGGAGCTGTTTTTT,CSVRSHTNTGELFF
TRBJ2-5,few,NA,TRBV20-1,TGCAGTGCTAGATTCGGGGGACAAGAGACCCAGTACTTC,CSARFGGQETQYF
TRBJ2-5,few,TRBD2,TRBV7-2,TGTGCCAGCAGCTTAGACGCGGGGGTCTCCGAGACCCAGTACTTC,CASSLDAGVSETQYF
TRBJ2-2,many,NA,TRBV10-2,TGCGCCAGCCTTGCAGCCATGAACACCGGGGAGCTGTTTTTT,CASLAAMNTGELFF
TRBJ1-1,few,TRBD1,TRBV29-1,TGCAGCGCTACCGGGACAGGGGAGGGCATGAACACTGAAGCTTTCTTT,CSATGTGEGMNTEAFF
TRBJ2-3,few,TRBD2,TRBV5-1,TGCGCCAGCAGCTTGGGACTAGCGGGAGCGGTAGATACGCAGTATTTT,CASSLGLAGAVDTQYF
TRBJ2-7,NA,TRBD1,TRBV4-1,TGCGCCAGCAGCCTCGGACAGGAAGGTGCTCCGTACTTC,CASSLGQEGAPYF
TRBJ1-5,many,NA,TRBV6-1,TGTGCCAGCAGCTCCGCGGCAGGGGAAGTACAGCCCCAGCATTTT,CASSSAAGEVQPQHF
TRBJ2-3,NA,NA,TRBV11-2,TGTGCCAGCAGCTTAGATAAGGGGTTGGTAGATACGCAGTATTTT,CASSLDKGLVDTQYF
TRBJ1-5,many,NA,TRBV5-1,TGCGCCAGCAGCTTCTCCCGGGGTGAAAATCAGCCCCAGCATTTT,CASSFSRGENQPQHF
TRBJ1-5,many,NA,TRBV6-6,TGTGCCAGCAAGTTGGATCAGCCCCAGCATTTT,CASKLDQPQHF
TRBJ2-1,many,TRBD1,TRBV29-1,TGCAGCGGGCGTACGGGACAGCCAAATGAGCAGTTCTTC,CSGRTGQPNEQFF
TRBJ1-4,many,NA,TRBV12-3/TRBV12-4,TGTGCCAGCAGCAAATTGGGGGGGGAAAAACTGTTTTTT,CASSKLGGEKLFF
TRBJ2-7,many,NA,TRBV29-1,TGCAGCGTTGTATCAGGCGCCTACGAGCAGTACTTC,CSVVSGAYEQYF
TRBJ2-1,many,NA,TRBV29-1,TGCAGCGTTGTCGTCGCCTACAATGAGCAGTTCTTC,CSVVVAYNEQFF
TRBJ2-5,few,NA,TRBV9,TGTGCCAGCAGCAGGAGGGGGGGGGAGTTTGGAGAGACCCAGTACTTC,CASSRRGGEFGETQYF
TRBJ2-5,many,TRBD1,TRBV20-1,TGCAGTGCTCGACCGGGACAGATAAAAGAGACCCAGTACTTC,CSARPGQIKETQYF
TRBJ2-5,many,TRBD1,TRBV20-1,TGCAGTGCACGAGACCAGGGGGCCGACCAAGAGACCCAGTACTTC,CSARDQGADQETQYF
TRBJ1-1,many,NA,TRBV6-6,TGTGCGACTGTGGTAGCTGAAGCTTTCTTT,CATVVAEAFF
TRBJ1-6,many,NA,TRBV5-1,TGCGCCAGCAGCGTCAGGACAACCGAGGATTCACCCCTCCACTTT,CASSVRTTEDSPLHF
TRBJ2-3,NA,NA,TRBV12-3/TRBV12-4,TGTACCAGCAGTTTAGGGAGTTTCGCGACCAGCACAGATATGCAGTATTTT,CTSSLGSFATSTDMQYF
TRBJ1-5,few,NA,TRBV5-1,TGCGCCAGCAGCTTGGACGACCCGCGGAATCAGCCCCAGCATTTT,CASSLDDPRNQPQHF